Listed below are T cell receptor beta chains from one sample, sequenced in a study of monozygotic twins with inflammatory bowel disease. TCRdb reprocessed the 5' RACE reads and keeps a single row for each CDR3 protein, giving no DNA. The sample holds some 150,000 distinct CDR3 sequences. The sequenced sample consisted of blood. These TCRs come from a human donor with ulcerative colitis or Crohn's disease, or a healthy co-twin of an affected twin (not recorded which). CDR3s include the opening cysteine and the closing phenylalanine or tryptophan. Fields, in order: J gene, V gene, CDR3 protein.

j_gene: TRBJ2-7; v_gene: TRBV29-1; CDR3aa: CSVSQGTYEQYF
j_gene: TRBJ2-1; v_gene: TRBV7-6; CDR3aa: CASSLTGGSGDWGEQFF
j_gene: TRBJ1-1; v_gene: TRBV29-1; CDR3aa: CSVDQENTEAFF
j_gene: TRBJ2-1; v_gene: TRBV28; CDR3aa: CASSLPLGADRFGEQFF
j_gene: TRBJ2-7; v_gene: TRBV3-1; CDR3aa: CASSPEVAGREQYF
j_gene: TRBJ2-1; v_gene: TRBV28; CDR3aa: CASSFDSSSYNEQFF
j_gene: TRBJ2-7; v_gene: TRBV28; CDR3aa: CASTQSGGTVTYEQYF
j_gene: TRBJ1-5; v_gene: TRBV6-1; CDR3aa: CASKRQGLNDQPQHF
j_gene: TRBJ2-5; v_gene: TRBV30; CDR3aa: CAWGQEGTQYF
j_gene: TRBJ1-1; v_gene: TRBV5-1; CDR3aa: CASSPLGSTEAFF
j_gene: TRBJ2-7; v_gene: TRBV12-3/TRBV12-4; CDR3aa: CASSFSINEQYF
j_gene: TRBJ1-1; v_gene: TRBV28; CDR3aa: CASSPGGPRAEAFF
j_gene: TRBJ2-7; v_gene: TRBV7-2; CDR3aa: CASSLEAGGSYEQYF
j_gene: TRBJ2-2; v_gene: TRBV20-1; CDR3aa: CSPRGPGELFF
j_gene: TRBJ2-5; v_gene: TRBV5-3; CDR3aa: CARSWGERPVGETQYF
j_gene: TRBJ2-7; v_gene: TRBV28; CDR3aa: CASSLSSVWEQYF
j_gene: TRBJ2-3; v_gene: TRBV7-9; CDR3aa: CASSGWTGDTQYF
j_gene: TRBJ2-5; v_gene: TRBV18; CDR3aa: CASSPGLAEETQYF
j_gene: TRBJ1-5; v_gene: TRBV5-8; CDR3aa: CASSFRDQPQHF
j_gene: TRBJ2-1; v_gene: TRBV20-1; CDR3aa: CSARVLQREGQMGADNEQFF
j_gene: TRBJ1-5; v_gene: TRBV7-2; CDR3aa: CASNDGPNNQPQHF
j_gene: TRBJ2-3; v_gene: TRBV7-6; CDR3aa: CASSGVGVSGTDTQYF
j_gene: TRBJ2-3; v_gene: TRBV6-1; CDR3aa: CASSELSGGPDTQYF
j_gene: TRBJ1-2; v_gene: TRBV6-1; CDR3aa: CASRNQFNSNYGYTF
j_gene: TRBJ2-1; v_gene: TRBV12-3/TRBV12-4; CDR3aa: CASSPGSFNEQFF
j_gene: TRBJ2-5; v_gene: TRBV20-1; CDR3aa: CSAGPIGETQYF
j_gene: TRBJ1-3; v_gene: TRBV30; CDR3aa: CAWTEGNTIYF
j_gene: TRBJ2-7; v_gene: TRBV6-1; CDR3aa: CASSRPGTVHPYEQYF